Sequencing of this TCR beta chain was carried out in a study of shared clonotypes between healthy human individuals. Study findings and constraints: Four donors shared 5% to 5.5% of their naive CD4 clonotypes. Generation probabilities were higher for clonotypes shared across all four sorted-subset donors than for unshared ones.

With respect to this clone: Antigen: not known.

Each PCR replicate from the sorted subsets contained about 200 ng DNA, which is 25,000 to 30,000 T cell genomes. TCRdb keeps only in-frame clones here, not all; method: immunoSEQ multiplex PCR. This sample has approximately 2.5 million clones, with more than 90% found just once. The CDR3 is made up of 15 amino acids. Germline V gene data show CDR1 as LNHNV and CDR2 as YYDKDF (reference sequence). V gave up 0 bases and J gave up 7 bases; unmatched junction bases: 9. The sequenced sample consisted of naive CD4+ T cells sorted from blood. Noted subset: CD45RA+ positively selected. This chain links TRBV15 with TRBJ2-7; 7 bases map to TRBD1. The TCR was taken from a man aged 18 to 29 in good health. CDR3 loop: CATSRDSGDRAEQYF. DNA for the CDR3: TGTGCCACCAGCAGAGATTCGGGCGACAGGGCGGAGCAGTACTTC.